The 8 T cell receptor beta chains below were found in one sample sequenced in a study of shared clonotypes between healthy human individuals. TCRdb's table, derived via immunoSEQ multiplex PCR, lists solely in-frame clones and lacks some. This sample yields about 690,000 clones, of which roughly 91% are seen a single time; approximately 35% belongs to the top ten. The sequencing sample was made of memory CD8+ T cells from PBMCs. Indicated subset: CD45RO+ cells pooled with CCR7-negative TemRA cells. The origin of the receptors is a man aged 18 to 29 in good health. Some clones in this sample may be carry-over from other donors' samples.

Details on this clone: A read error may account for a junction end that differs from germline. The chain is built from TRBV28 and TRBJ2-1; TRBD2 is a possible D gene (6 bases). The CDR3 consists of 14 residues. Germline V lookup: CDR1 MDHEN, CDR2 SYDVKM. The CDR3 here is CASKGLWGSNGQFF. Written as DNA, the CDR3 is TGTGCCAGCAAGGGACTTTGGGGGAGTAATGGGCAGTTCTTC.

A note on this clone: One junction end disagrees with the germline gene, perhaps due to a read error. The V and J genes are TRBV28 and TRBJ2-7; 10 bases are shared with TRBD2. Germline CDR1 is MDHEN and CDR2 is SYDVKM. The CDR3 loop spans 14 amino acids. CDR3 DNA: TGTGCCAGCACTTTAGGACTAGCGGCCTACGAGCAGTACTTC. Its protein is CASTLGLAAYEQYF.

The rearrangement joins TRBV6-4 to TRBJ2-1; 9 nucleotides line up with TRBD1. Per the germline V gene, CDR1 is MRHNA and CDR2 is SNTAGT. The CDR3 sequence is 16 residues long. Trimming removed 6 bases from V and 8 bases from J; junction bases left unmatched: 14. The CDR3 reads CASSPRGDRESDEQFF. The DNA of the CDR3 is TGTGCCAGCAGCCCCCGGGGGGACAGGGAGTCCGATGAGCAGTTCTTC.

Remarks on this clone: This sample includes further DNA sequences coding for the same CDR3. This chain uses TRBV19 with TRBJ2-7, with TRBD1 identical over 9 bases. CDR3 length equals 14 residues. Germline trimming cut 3 bases from V and 4 bases from J; bases unmatched to any gene: 4. Looked up from germline, CDR1 is LNHDA and CDR2 is SQIVND (reference sequence). CDR3 DNA sequence: TGTGCCAGTAGTATCGGACAGGGGATTTACGAGCAGTACTTC. It specifies CASSIGQGIYEQYF.

V usage is TRBV6-5 and J usage is TRBJ1-1, with 8 bases that match TRBD1. CDR3 length: 16 residues. Germline-derived CDR1 and CDR2 are MNHEY and SVGAGI. V shed 0 bases and J 0 bases; nucleotides not matched to a gene: 3. CDR3 protein: CASSYSTGEVNTEAFF. CDR3 bases: TGTGCCAGCAGTTACTCGACAGGGGAGGTGAACACTGAAGCTTTCTTT.

The chain uses TRBV28 and TRBJ1-2; 8 bases agree with TRBD1. Looked up from germline, CDR1 is MDHEN and CDR2 is SYDVKM. The CDR3 sequence is 18 residues long. The V gene end was trimmed by 5 bases and the J gene end by 0 bases; junction bases not matched to a gene: 14. The CDR3 DNA reads TGTGCCAGCAGTACCGGATTAGGACAGGGCTCATCTAACTATGGCTACACCTTC. As protein: CASSTGLGQGSSNYGYTF.

The chain combines TRBV13 with TRBJ1-1; D gene unclear. The germline gives CDR1 PRHDT, CDR2 FYEKMQ (reference sequence). This CDR3 comprises 13 residues. V was cut by 10 bases and J by 4 bases, with 16 bases left in between. The CDR3 DNA reads TGTGCCACCTCCAGCTTGGAGGGCACTGAAGCTTTCTTT. This encodes CATSSLEGTEAFF.

V is TRBV19 and J is TRBJ1-1; D ambiguous. The CDR3 has 16 amino acids. Germline V gene lookup returns CDR1 LNHDA and CDR2 SQIVND (reference sequence). Between the trimmed V and J ends, which lost 7 bases and 8 bases, there was a span of 26 bases. The DNA for the CDR3 is TGTGCCAGTACCGTTACACGCTGGACCTCAGAAGGAGAAGCTTTCTTT. It encodes CASTVTRWTSEGEAFF.